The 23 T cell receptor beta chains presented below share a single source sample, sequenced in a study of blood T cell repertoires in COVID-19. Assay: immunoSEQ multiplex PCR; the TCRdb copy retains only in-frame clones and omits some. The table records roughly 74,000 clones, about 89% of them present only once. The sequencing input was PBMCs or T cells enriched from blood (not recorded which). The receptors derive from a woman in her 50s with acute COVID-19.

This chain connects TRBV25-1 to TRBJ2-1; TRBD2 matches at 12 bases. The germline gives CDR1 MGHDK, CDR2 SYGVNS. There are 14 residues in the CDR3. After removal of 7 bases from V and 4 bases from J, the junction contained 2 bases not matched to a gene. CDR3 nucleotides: TGTGCCAGCACTACTAGCGGGAGGTACAATGAGCAGTTCTTC. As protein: CASTTSGRYNEQFF.

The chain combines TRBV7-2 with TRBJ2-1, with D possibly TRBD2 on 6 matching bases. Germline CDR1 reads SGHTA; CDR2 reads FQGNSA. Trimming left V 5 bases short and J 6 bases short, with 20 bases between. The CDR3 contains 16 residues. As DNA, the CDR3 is TGTGCCAGCAGCCCCCTGGGGCCGGGAGCCGGCAATGAGCAGTTCTTC. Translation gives CASSPLGPGAGNEQFF.

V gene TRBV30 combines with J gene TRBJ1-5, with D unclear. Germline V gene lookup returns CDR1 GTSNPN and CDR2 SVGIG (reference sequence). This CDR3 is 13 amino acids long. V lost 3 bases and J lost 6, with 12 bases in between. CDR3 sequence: CAWRTSPGQPQHF. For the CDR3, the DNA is TGTGCCTGGAGGACGTCCCCGGGTCAGCCCCAGCATTTT.

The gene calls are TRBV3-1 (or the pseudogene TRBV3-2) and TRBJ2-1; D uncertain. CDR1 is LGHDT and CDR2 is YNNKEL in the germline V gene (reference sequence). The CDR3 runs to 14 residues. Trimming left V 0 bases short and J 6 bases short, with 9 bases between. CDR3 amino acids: CASSQDLQANEQFF. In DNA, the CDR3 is TGTGCCAGCAGCCAAGATCTGCAGGCCAATGAGCAGTTCTTC.

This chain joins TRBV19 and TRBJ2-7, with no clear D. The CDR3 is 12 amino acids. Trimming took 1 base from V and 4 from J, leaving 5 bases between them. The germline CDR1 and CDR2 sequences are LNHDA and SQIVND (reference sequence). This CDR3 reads CASSIATYEQYF. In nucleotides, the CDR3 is TGTGCCAGTAGTATAGCCACATACGAGCAGTACTTC.

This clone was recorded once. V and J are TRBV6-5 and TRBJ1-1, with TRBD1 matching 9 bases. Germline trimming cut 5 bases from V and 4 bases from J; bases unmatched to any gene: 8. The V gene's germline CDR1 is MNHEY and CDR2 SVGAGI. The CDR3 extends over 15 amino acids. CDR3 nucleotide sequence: TGTGCCAGCAGTAAGACAGGGGGAGAGGTCACTGAAGCTTTCTTT. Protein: CASSKTGGEVTEAFF.

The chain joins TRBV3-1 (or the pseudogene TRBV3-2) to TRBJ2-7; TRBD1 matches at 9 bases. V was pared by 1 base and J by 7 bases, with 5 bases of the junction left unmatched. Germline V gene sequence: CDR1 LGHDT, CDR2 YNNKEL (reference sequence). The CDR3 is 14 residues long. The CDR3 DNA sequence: TGTGCCAGCAGCCAAGGGACAGGGGCGTATGAGCAGTACTTC. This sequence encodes CASSQGTGAYEQYF.

This CDR3 reads CSASILAGGLSTDTQYF. CDR3 DNA sequence: TGCAGTGCTAGTATTCTAGCGGGAGGACTCTCCACAGATACGCAGTATTTT. V and J are TRBV20-1 and TRBJ2-3; 11 bases fit TRBD2. Germline V gene sequence: CDR1 DFQATT, CDR2 SNEGSKA (reference sequence). CDR3 length: 17 residues. Losses at the gene ends were 3 bases for V and 2 bases for J; bases not matched to a gene: 10.

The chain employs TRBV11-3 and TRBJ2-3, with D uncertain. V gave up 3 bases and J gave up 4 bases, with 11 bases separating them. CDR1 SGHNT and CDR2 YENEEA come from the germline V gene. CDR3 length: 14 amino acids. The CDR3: CASSFPTSADTQYF. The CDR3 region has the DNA TGTGCCAGCAGCTTCCCTACGAGCGCAGATACGCAGTATTTT.

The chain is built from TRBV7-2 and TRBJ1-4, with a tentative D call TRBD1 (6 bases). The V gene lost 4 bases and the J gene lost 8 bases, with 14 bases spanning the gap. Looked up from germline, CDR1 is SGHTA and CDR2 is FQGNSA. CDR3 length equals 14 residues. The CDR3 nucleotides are TGTGCCAGCAGCTCCCAGGGGTTCGGGGAAAAACTGTTTTTT. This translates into CASSSQGFGEKLFF.

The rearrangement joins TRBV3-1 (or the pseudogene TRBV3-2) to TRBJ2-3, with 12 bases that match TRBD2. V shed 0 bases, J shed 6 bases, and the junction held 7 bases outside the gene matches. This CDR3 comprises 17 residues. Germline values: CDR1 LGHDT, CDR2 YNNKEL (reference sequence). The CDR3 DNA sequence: TGTGCCAGCAGCCAAGATCGACTAGCGGGAGTTGGGGATACGCAGTATTTT. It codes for CASSQDRLAGVGDTQYF.

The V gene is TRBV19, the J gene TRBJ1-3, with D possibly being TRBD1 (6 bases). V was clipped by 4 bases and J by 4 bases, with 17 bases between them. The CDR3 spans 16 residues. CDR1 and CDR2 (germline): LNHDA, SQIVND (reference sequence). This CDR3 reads CASSTQSQGTGNTIYF. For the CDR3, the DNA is TGTGCCAGTAGTACCCAATCGCAGGGGACCGGAAACACCATATATTTT.

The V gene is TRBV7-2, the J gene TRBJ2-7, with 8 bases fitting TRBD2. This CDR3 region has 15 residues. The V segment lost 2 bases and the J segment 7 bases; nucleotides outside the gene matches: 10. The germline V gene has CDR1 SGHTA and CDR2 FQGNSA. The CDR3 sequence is CASSLQSGGSGEQYF. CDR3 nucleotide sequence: TGTGCCAGCAGCTTACAGTCGGGAGGGTCGGGGGAGCAGTACTTC.

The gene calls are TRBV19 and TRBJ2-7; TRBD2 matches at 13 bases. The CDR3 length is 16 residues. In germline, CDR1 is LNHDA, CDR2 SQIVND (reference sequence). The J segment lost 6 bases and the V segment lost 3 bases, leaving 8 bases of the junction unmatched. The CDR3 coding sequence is TGTGCCAGTAGTATCTCACTAGCGGGAGGGCTGGGCGAGCAGTACTTC. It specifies CASSISLAGGLGEQYF.

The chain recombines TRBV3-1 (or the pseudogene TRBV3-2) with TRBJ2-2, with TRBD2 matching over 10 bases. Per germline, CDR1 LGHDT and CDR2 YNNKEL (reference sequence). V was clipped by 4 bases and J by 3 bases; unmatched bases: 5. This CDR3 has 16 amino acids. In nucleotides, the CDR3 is TGTGCCAGCAGCCGTGTAGCGGGAGGCGACACCGGGGAGCTGTTTTTT. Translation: CASSRVAGGDTGELFF.

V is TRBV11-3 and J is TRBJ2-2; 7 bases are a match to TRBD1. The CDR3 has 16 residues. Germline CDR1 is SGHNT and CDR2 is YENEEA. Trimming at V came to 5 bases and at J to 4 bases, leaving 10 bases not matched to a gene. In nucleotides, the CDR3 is TGTGCCAGCAGCCCCCCACAGGGGCATTCCACCGGGGAGCTGTTTTTT. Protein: CASSPPQGHSTGELFF. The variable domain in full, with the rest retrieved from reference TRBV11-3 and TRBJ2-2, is EAGVVQSPRYKIIEKKQPVAFWCNPISGHNTLYWYLQNLGQGPELLIRYENEEAVDDSQLPKDRFSAERLKGVDSTLKIQPAELGDSAVYLCASSPPQGHSTGELFFGEGSRLTVL.

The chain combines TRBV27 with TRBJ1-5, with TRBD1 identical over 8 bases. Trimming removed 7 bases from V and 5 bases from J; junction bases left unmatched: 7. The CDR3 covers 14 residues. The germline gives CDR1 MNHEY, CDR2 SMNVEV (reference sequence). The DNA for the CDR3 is TGTGCCAGCAAACCCGGACAGGGAGATCAGCCCCAGCATTTT. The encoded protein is CASKPGQGDQPQHF.

The CDR3 reads CARTGTGTMMELFF. The DNA of the CDR3 is TGTGCCAGAACCGGGACAGGGACGATGATGGAGCTGTTTTTT. The V and J genes are TRBV2 and TRBJ2-2; 9 bases align to TRBD1. Germline V gene lookup returns CDR1 SNHLY and CDR2 FYNNEI. V lost 9 bases and J lost 10; bases outside the gene matches: 12. The CDR3 has 14 amino acids.

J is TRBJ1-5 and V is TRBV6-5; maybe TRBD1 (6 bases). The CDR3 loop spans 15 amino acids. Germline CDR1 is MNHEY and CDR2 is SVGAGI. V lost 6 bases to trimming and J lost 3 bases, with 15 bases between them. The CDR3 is CASRRGGGTNQPQHF. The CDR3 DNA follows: TGTGCCAGCAGGCGAGGGGGGGGTACCAATCAGCCCCAGCATTTT.

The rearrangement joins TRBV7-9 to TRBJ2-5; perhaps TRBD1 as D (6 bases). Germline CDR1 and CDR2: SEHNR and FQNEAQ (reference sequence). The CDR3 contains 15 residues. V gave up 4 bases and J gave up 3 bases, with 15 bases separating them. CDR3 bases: TGTGCCAGCAGCTCTCGTGACCGGACAGAAGAGACCCAGTACTTC. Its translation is CASSSRDRTEETQYF.

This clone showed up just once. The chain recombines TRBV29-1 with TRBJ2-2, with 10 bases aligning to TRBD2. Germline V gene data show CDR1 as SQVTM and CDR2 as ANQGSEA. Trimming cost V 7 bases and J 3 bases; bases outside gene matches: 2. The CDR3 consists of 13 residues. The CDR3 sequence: CSGTSGYTGELFF. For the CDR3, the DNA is TGCAGCGGGACTAGCGGTTACACCGGGGAGCTGTTTTTT.

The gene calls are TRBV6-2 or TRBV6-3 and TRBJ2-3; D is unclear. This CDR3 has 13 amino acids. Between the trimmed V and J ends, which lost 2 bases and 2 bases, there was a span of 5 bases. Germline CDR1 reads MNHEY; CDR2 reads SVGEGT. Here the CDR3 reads CASSYGPTDTQYF. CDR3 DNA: TGTGCCAGCAGTTACGGGCCCACAGATACGCAGTATTTT.

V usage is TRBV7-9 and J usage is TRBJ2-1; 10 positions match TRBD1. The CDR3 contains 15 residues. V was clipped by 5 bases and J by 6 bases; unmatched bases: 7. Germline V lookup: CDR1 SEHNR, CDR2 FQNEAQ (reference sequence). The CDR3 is CASSLSGQGINEQFF. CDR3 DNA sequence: TGTGCCAGCAGCCTGTCGGGACAGGGGATCAATGAGCAGTTCTTC. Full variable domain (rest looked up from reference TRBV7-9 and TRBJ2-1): DTGVSQNPRHKITKRGQNVTFRCDPISEHNRLYWYRQTLGQGPEFLTYFQNEAQLEKSRLLSDRFSAERPKGSFSTLEIQRTEQGDSAMYLCASSLSGQGINEQFFGPGTRLTVL.